This TCR beta chain was observed in a study of T cells in Graves' hyperthyroidism and ophthalmopathy. Findings of the study overall: Ophthalmopathy prediction by the model preceded onset by a median roughly 6 months.

Researchers amplified the TCR beta CDR3 regions from RNA transcripts. The HTBI primer set drove a first-round RT-PCR of the TCR CDR3. Each CDR3 protein gets one entry after TCRdb re-called the multiplex PCR reads with MiXCR. The table records about 420,000 distinct CDR3 sequences, about a sixth of them present only once. Patients were aged 18 to 65, had disease duration under 2 months, and had newly diagnosed hyperthyroidism. This clonotype was seen repeatedly, ten times or more. The target antigen is unknown. The CDR3 extends over 16 amino acids. Germline V gene sequence: CDR1 DFQATT, CDR2 SNEGSKA (reference sequence). Deletions cut 5 bases from V and 2 bases from J, with 20 bases between.

This chain uses TRBV20-1 with TRBJ2-3; D may be TRBD2 (7 bases). Sequenced sample: blood. This clonotype was sampled from a woman aged 18-29 years with Graves' hyperthyroidism. The CDR3 protein is CSAGGGPGAVTDTQYF. CDR3 bases: TGCAGTGCTGGGGGAGGGCCGGGGGCCGTCACAGATACGCAGTATTTT.